Reported below is one T cell receptor (beta chain). Its antigen is unknown. Base qualities are missing; no much larger clone stands one base away. These data originate in a study of beta chain features in type 1 diabetes (dated by TCRdb to the late 2010s). With regard to the full study: Mean age, gender distribution, total cell number and subset yield did not differ between patients and healthy donors. The study compared the TCRB repertoires of sorted circulating CD4+ T cell subsets in recently diagnosed type 1 diabetes patients with those in matched healthy donors. Naive and central memory subsets were obtained from all 30 or so donors, but regulatory and stem cell-like memory subsets were isolated from only 8 patients and roughly 8 healthy donors. A total of 85 million to 140 million sorted cells were examined across all samples, and the number of cells per subset was strongly correlated with RNA yield. Broader findings and caveats from the paper: Only small numbers of individuals were included in the HLA sub-analyses, which left unresolved whether HLA type had any influence on TCRB rearrangement. At VDJ recombination sites, type 1 diabetes patients had fewer insertions and more deleted nucleotides, which implies abnormalities in thymic rearrangement. PCR might favor shorter templates, but patient and control samples were amplified and corrected together, so any skew would affect both groups equally. Naive, central memory and regulatory TCRB repertoires appeared to be more similar among patients than among healthy donors. A moderate but significant shortening of TCRB CDR3 length was observed in type 1 diabetes patients in all four CD4+ subsets. Because cDNA rather than genomic DNA was sequenced, highly expressing activated cells could have been over-represented, although no difference in activation and CD3 levels was found between groups.

A single peripheral blood draw of approximately 110 mL on average was collected from each donor into heparinised tubes. Using a panel that included CD45RO, CCR7, CD25, CD127, CD95 and CD27, naive, central memory, regulatory and stem cell-like memory CD4+ T cells were sorted on a BD FACSAria II. Purity was above 95% for every sorted population. PBMCs were separated immediately by Lymphoprep density gradient centrifugation and were stained directly, without being cultured. So that batch effects would be minimized, each experiment stained and sorted samples in pairs, pairing one healthy donor with one patient. Taken from cysteine to phenylalanine, the CDR3 has 15 residues. The kept DNA is CDR3 alone, 45 bases in frame from the first base. The germline V end is reduced by 5 bases and the J end by 7 bases; junction bases left unmatched: 6. From a lookup of the germline V gene (reference sequence), CDR1 and CDR2 are LNHNV and YYDKDF.

The entire isolated RNA was reverse transcribed using the High Capacity cDNA Reverse Transcription Kit, and thus expressed TCRB transcripts were sequenced. Naive, central memory and regulatory T cell samples underwent deep immunoSEQ sequencing, averaging around 3.6 million total reads per sample. Sorted cells were lysed in RLT buffer, and RNA was extracted using DNase-treated RNeasy Micro or Mini kits according to cell number. Each cell subset was processed on its own to prevent cross-contamination, while patient and healthy donor samples were processed together. Using the immunoSEQ multiplex PCR, TCRB sequences were amplified from cDNA into 87-bp fragments spanning the CDR3 region. Amplicons were sequenced on the Illumina HiSeq platform. In the paper's pipeline: PCR bias was computationally corrected using synthetic template baselines, reads within Hamming distance 2 were collapsed, and singletons that could not be merged were discarded. Reads were aligned against IMGT so that V, D and J genes, CDR3 length and insertions or deletions at six rearrangement sites could be assigned. Within each subset, clonotype counts were normalized to sorted cell number, and only after that were true diversity and Gini coefficients computed with the tcR R package. Repertoire sharing was quantified using the overlap coefficient calculated on TCRB nucleotide sequences. Out-of-frame TCRB sequences from naive cells were analyzed to stand in for the pre-selection repertoire. TCRdb took this table from immuneACCESS and kept in-frame rearrangements with V and J called. Such tables lack part of the clones; where checked against another copy, unresolved V genes explain under half of the gap, and the rest is unexplained. D and trimming come from the DNA, and the V and J calls and clone size come from that table. Recorded for this sample are a few hundred thousand clones; roughly an eighth of them occurred a single time. About 0.015% of the sample belongs to the ten largest clones.

This chain is built from TRBV15 and TRBJ2-1; TRBD2 matches 12 bases in the middle. Sequencing was performed on naive CD4+ T cells from blood. The sample's cell subset or site label, in plain terms: true naive CD4+ T cells. This receptor was obtained from a man aged 30-40 years with type 1 diabetes. The CDR3 in this case is CATSGRLAGANEQFF. The base sequence is TGTGCCACCAGCGGCAGACTAGCGGGAGCTAATGAGCAGTTCTTC.